This T cell receptor beta chain was profiled in a study of radiation and T cells in renal cell carcinoma. Noted time point: baseline pretreatment blood. Treatment indicated: 15 Gy SBRT to primary tumor, nephrectomy 4 weeks later. Sequencing used immunoSEQ multiplex PCR; TCRdb keeps in-frame clones, though not all of them. Here the sample spans 45,000 to 65,000 clones, around 80% being singletons. This receptor was taken from a man in his 60s with renal cell carcinoma. Sample: blood, taken from a patient whose treatment included radiotherapy and nephrectomy.

The CDR3 is CASSPERGTQYF. The CDR3, as DNA: TGTGCCAGCAGCCCAGAACGGGGGACCCAGTACTTC. The chain uses TRBV7-9 and TRBJ2-5; D may be TRBD2 (5 bases). The germline V and J ends were trimmed by 5 bases and 7 bases, with 11 bases remaining between them. Per germline, CDR1 SEHNR and CDR2 FQNEAQ (reference sequence). The CDR3 is 12 residues long.